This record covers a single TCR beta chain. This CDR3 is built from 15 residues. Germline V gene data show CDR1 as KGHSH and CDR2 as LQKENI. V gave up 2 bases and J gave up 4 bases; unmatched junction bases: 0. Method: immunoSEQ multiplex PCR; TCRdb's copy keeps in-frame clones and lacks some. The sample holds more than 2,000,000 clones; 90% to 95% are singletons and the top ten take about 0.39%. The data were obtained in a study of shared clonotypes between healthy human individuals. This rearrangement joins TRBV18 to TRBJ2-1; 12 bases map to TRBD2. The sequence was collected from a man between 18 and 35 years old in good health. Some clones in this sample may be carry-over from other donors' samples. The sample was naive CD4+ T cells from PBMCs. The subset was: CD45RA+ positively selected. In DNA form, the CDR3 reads TGTGCCAGCTCACCAACTAGCGGGAGGTACAATGAGCAGTTCTTC. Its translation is CASSPTSGRYNEQFF.